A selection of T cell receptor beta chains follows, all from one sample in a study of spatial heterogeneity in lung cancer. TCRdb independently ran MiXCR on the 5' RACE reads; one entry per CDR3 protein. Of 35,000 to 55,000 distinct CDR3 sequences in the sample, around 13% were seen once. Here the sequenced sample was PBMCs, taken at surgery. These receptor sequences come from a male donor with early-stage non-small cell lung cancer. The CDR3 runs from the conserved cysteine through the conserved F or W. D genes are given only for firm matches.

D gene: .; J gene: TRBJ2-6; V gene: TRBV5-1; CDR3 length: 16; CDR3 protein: CASSLDPASGANVLTF
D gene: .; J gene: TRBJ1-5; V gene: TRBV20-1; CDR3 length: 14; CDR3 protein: CSARVGFGNQPQHF
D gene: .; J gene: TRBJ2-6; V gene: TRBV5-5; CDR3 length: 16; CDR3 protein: CASSLETSSGANVLTF
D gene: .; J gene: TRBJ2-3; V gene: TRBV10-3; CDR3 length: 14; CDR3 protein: CAISVAGRTDTQYF
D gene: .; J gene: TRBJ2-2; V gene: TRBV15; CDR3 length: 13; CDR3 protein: CATSRDPTGELFF
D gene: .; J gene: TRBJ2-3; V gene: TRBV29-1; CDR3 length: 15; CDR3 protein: CSVTGQAGFTDTQYF
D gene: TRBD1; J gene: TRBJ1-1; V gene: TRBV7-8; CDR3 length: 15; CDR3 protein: CASSAQGQGGTEAFF
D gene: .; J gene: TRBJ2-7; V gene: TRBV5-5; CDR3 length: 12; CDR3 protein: CASSLELEEQYF
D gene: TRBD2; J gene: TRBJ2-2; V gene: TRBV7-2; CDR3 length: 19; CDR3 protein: CASSSQRSGRAIFTGELFF
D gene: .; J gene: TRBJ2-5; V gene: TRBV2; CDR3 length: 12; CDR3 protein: CASRADGETQYF
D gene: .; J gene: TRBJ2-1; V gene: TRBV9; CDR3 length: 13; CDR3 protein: CASSVHRPNEQFF
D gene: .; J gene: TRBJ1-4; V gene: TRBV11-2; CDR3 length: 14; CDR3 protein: CASSLSSTNEKLFF
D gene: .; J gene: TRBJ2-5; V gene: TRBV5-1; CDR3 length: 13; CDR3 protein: CASSTTDQETQYF
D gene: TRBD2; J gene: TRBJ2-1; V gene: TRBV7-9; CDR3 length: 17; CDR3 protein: CASSGRRSSGDYNEQFF
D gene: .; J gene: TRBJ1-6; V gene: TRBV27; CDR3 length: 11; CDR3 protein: CASSCQEPLHF
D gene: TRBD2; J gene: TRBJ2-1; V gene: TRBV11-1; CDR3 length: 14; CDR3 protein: CASSLGGTINEQFF
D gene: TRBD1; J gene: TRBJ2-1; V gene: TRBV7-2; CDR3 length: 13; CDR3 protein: CASTKTGWNEQFF
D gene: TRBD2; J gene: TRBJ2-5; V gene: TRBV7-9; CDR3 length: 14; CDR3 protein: CASSLAGGHETQYF
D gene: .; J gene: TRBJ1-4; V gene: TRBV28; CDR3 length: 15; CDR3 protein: CASSPPGPAGEKLFF
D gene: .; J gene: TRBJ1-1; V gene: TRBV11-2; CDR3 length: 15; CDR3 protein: CASSPSGEGNTEAFF
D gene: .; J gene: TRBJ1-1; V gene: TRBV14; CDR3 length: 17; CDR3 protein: CASSQEYWTDVNTEAFF
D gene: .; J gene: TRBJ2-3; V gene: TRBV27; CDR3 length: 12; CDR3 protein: CASSLVGDTQYF
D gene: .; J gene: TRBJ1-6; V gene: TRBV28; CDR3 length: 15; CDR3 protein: CASSSRDYFNSPLHF
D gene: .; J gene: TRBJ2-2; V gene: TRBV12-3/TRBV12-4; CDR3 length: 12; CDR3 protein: CASRRNTGELFF
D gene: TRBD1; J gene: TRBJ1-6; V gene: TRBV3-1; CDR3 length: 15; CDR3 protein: CASSYPGQGISPLHF
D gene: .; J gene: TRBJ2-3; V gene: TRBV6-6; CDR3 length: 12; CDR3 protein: CASNYRSDTQYF
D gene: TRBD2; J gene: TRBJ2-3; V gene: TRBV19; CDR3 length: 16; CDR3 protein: CASSLGLAPSTDTQYF
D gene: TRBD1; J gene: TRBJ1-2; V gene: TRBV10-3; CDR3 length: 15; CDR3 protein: CAIRRRDREEDGYTF
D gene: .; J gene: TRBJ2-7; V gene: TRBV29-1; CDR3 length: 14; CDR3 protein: CSVENPSRPYEQYF
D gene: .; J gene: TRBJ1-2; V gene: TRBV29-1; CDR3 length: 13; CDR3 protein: CSVEESPTYGYTF
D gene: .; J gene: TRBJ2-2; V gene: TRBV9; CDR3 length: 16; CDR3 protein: CASSVEESRLAGELFF
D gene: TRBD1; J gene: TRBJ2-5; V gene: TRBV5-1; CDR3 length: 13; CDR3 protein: CASGLQGRETQYF
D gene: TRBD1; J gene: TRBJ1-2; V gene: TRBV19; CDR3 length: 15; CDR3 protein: CASSARQGGNYGYTF
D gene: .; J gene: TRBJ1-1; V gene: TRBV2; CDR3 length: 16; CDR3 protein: CASSEFTWAMNTEAFF
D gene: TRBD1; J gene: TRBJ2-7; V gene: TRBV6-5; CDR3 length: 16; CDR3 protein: CASSYGFGTDYYEQYF
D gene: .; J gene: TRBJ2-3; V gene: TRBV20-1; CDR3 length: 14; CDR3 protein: CSAKDHKSTDTQYF
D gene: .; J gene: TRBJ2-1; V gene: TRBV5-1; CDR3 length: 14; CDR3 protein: CASSRAGRLGEQFF
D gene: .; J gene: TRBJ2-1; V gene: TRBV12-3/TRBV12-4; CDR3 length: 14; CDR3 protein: CASSLSSGGNEQFF
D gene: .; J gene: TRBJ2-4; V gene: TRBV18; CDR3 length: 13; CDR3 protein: CASSYDTKNIQYF
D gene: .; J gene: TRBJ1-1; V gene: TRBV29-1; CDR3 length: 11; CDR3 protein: CSVVGQVEAFF
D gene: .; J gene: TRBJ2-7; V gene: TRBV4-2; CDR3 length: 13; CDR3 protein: CASSQDLAFEQYF
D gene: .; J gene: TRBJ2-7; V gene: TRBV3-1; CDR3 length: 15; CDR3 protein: CASSQDGGDSYEQYF
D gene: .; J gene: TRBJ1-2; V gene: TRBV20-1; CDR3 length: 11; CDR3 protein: CSAGDNYGYTF
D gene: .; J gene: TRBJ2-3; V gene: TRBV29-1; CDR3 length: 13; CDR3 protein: CSVRLSPGDTQYF
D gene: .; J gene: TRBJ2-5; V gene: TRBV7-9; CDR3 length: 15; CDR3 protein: CASSPGRGPQETQYF
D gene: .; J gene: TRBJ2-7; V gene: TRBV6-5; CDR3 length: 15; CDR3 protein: CASSYSGAAPYEQYF
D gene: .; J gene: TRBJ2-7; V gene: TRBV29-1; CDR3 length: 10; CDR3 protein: CSVGSYEQYF